A single count supports the clone carrying this TCR beta chain. The sample belongs to a study of shared clonotypes between healthy human individuals. Sequencing was at deep level. Genomic DNA (from each subset) was split evenly across several immunoSEQ plates. Repertoires were generated with immunoSEQ multiplex PCR, while TCRdb's copy carries only in-frame clones and drops some. The sample holds 1.5 million to 2.5 million clones, about 95% seen once. The naive CD8 subset, CD45RO-negative cells positively selected for CCR7, excluded terminally differentiated effector memory CD45RA+ cells. The germline V gene has CDR1 LNHDA and CDR2 SQIVND (reference sequence). The length of the CDR3 is 13 residues. V lost 3 bases and J 4 bases, leaving 9 bases between the germline ends.

The sequence came from a man in his late teens or twenties in good health. Sequences were obtained from naive CD8+ T cells sorted from blood. J is TRBJ1-2 and V is TRBV19; D gene ambiguous. Here the CDR3 reads CASSMAEPYGYTF. Here the CDR3 DNA reads TGTGCCAGTAGTATGGCGGAGCCCTATGGCTACACCTTC.